The table lists the clone carrying this T cell receptor (beta chain) with many counts. The junction had 1 base not matched to a gene; V was cut back by 4 bases and J by 5 bases. Germline lookup yields CDR1 SQVTM and CDR2 ANQGSEA. The CDR3 is 14 amino acids. The data belong to a study of early T cells in non-severe SARS-CoV-2 infection. TCRdb ran MiXCR on the 5' RACE reads and lists one entry per CDR3 protein. Of tens of thousands of distinct CDR3 sequences listed, around 6% are singletons. This sequence joins TRBV29-1 and TRBJ1-6, with 11 bases lining up with TRBD1. The sequenced sample consisted of whole blood. This clonotype originated in an adult who was a healthcare worker with PCR-confirmed SARS-CoV-2 infection or an uninfected control (not recorded which). CDR3: CSVGTGGNNSPLHF. CDR3 DNA: TGCAGCGTTGGGACAGGGGGCAATAATTCACCCCTCCACTTT.